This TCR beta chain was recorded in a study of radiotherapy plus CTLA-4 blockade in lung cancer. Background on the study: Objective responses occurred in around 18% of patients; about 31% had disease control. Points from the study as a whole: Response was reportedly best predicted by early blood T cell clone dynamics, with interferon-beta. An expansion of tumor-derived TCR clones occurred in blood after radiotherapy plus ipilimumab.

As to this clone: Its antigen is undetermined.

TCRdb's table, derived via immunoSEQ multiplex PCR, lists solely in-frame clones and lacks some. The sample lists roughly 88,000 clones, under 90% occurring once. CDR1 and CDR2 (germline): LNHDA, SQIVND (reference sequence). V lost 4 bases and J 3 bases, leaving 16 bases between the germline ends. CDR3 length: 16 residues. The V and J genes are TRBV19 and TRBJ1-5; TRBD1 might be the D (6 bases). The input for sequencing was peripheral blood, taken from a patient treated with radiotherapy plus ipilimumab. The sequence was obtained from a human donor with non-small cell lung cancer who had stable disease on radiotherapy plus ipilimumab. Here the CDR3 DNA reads TGTGCCAGTAGTAGAGAGCAGGGGAGGGCCAATCAGCCCCAGCATTTT. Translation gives CASSREQGRANQPQHF.